The 10 T cell receptor beta chains below come from one sample, sequenced in a study of blood T cell repertoires in COVID-19. Method: immunoSEQ multiplex PCR; TCRdb's copy keeps in-frame clones and lacks some. The sample yields some 270,000 clones, 85% to 90% seen once. The sequenced material came from PBMCs or T cells enriched from blood (not recorded which). All receptors derive from a woman aged 25 to 39 with acute COVID-19.

The rearrangement joins TRBV7-8 to TRBJ2-7; TRBD1 agrees at 10 bases. CDR3 length: 15 amino acids. Germline CDR1 SGHVS, CDR2 FQNEAQ. The J segment lost 4 bases and the V segment lost 5 bases, leaving 8 bases of the junction unmatched. The chain's CDR3 is CASSPQGTGVYEQYF. The CDR3 DNA follows: TGTGCCAGCAGCCCACAGGGGACAGGGGTTTACGAGCAGTACTTC.

This chain uses TRBV30 with TRBJ2-7, with D tentatively TRBD2 (6 bases). V lost 2 bases and J 5 bases, leaving 19 bases between the germline ends. Germline assignment: CDR1 GTSNPN and CDR2 SVGIG (reference sequence). The CDR3 contains 15 residues. The CDR3 sequence: CAWSPIGGGYHEQYF. As DNA, the CDR3 is TGTGCCTGGAGTCCGATCGGAGGAGGGTACCACGAGCAGTACTTC.

In DNA form, the CDR3 reads TGTGCCAGCAGCTCCACTGGACAGGGGGTAAACACTGAAGCTTTCTTT. As protein: CASSSTGQGVNTEAFF. This sequence joins TRBV7-9 and TRBJ1-1; 10 bases map to TRBD1. With V trimmed by 4 bases and J by 2 bases, 7 bases remained unmatched. This CDR3 has 16 amino acids. Germline V CDR1 and CDR2: SEHNR, FQNEAQ (reference sequence).

The chain is built from TRBV28 and TRBJ2-7; 12 nucleotides agree with TRBD2. The ends lost 6 bases at V and 2 bases at J; junction bases unmatched: 2. This CDR3 region has 14 residues. Germline-derived CDR1 and CDR2 are MDHEN and SYDVKM. CDR3 amino acids: CASRTSGSTYEQYF. The CDR3 DNA sequence: TGTGCCAGCAGGACTAGCGGGAGTACCTACGAGCAGTACTTC.

The chain recombines TRBV30 with TRBJ1-6, with D tentatively TRBD1 (6 bases). V was clipped by 2 bases and J by 10 bases, with 15 bases between them. The CDR3 is 14 amino acids. CDR1 is GTSNPN and CDR2 is SVGIG in the germline V gene (reference sequence). The CDR3 nucleotides read TGTGCCTGGAGTAGGTCACAGGGTATCTCACCCCTCCACTTT. Its translation is CAWSRSQGISPLHF.

This clone was counted a single time. The chain is built from TRBV11-1 and TRBJ2-5; 9 positions agree with TRBD1. CDR1 SGHAT and CDR2 FQDESV come from the germline V gene (reference sequence). The V and J ends lost 4 bases and 6 bases, in that order; junction bases with no gene match: 3. The CDR3 is 13 residues long. CDR3 loop: CASSYGTGKTQYF. CDR3 nucleotide sequence: TGTGCCAGCAGCTATGGGACAGGGAAGACCCAGTACTTC. The complete variable domain, with remaining parts taken from reference TRBV11-1 and TRBJ2-5, reads EAEVAQSPRYKITEKSQAVAFWCDPISGHATLYWYRQILGQGPELLVQFQDESVVDDSQLPKDRFSAERLKGVDSTLKIQPAELGDSAMYLCASSYGTGKTQYFGPGTRLLVL.

This clone came up a few times. The rearrangement links TRBV5-4 to TRBJ2-2; TRBD2 aligns across 14 bases. The V gene's germline CDR1 is SGHNT and CDR2 YYREEE (reference sequence). The trim removed 4 bases at V and 7 bases at J, leaving 12 bases unmatched. The CDR3 sequence is 18 residues long. CDR3 amino acids: CASSPGGGLAGVVGELFF. The CDR3 region has the DNA TGTGCCAGCAGCCCAGGGGGGGGACTAGCGGGAGTTGTCGGGGAGCTGTTTTTT.

The V and J genes are TRBV7-3 and TRBJ2-7, with 9 positions matching TRBD1. With V trimmed by 5 bases and J by 0 bases, 11 bases remained unmatched. The CDR3 runs 17 residues. Germline V lookup: CDR1 SGHTA, CDR2 FQGTGA. CDR3 region: CASSPSRDRVGSYEQYF. CDR3 nucleotides: TGTGCCAGCAGCCCGTCCCGGGACAGGGTCGGCTCCTACGAGCAGTACTTC.

This chain uses TRBV6-4 with TRBJ2-3; no reliable D call. Trimming took off 5 bases at V and 5 bases at J, with 14 bases between the two ends. CDR1 and CDR2 (germline): MRHNA, SNTAGT. CDR3 length equals 14 residues. The CDR3 sequence is CASSPTLFGDTQYF. The CDR3 DNA reads as TGTGCCAGCAGTCCAACCCTATTTGGAGATACGCAGTATTTT.

A remark on this clone: At the DNA level, this CDR3 is encoded by other sequences in the same sample as well. The rearrangement joins TRBV9 to TRBJ2-3; TRBD1 is a possible D gene (6 bases). Germline V gene data show CDR1 as SGDLS and CDR2 as YYNGEE. The germline V and J ends were trimmed by 7 bases and 0 bases, with 12 bases remaining between them. This CDR3 region has 14 residues. CDR3: CASSGGTSTDTQYF. CDR3 DNA sequence: TGTGCCAGCTCTGGGGGCACTAGCACAGATACGCAGTATTTT.